These 17 T cell receptor beta chains originate from one sample sequenced in a study of T cells after yellow fever vaccination. TCRdb re-derived calls from the 5' RACE reads in MiXCR, one entry per CDR3 protein. The sample lists about 63,000 distinct CDR3 sequences, about 7.8% occurring once. The specimen was CD8+ T cells sorted from PBMCs, collected 15 days after the yellow fever booster vaccination. The receptor set was obtained from a man aged 25 to 45 who received the YFV17D yellow fever vaccine.

There are many counts of this clonotype. The germline gene is not matched at one end of the junction; a read error may be the cause. J is TRBJ2-1 and V is TRBV6-5; no reliable D call. The germline V gene encodes CDR1 MNHEY and CDR2 SVGAGI. CDR3 size: 11 residues. DNA of the CDR3: TGTGCCAGCAGTTACTACGATGAGCAGTTCTTC. Its protein is CASSYYDEQFF.

The gene calls are TRBV5-6 and TRBJ2-6, with D hard to call. Germline V lookup: CDR1 SGHDT, CDR2 YYEEEE. The length of the CDR3 is 15 residues. Trimming pared 0 bases from V and 4 bases from J, leaving 8 bases between. The CDR3 nucleotides are TGTGCCAGCAGCTTGGCGGAGAGAGGGGCCAACGTCCTGACTTTC. Residues: CASSLAERGANVLTF.

The genes are TRBV5-1 and TRBJ2-5; D might be TRBD1 (6 bases). Trimming shortened V by 4 bases and J by 0 bases, and 16 bases separated the two germline ends. Germline assignment: CDR1 SGHRS and CDR2 YFSETQ. This CDR3 spans 16 amino acids. Here the CDR3 reads CASSPPTGKDQETQYF. CDR3 bases: TGCGCCAGCAGCCCTCCCACAGGGAAGGACCAAGAGACCCAGTACTTC.

This clonotype was seen ten or more times. The chain is built from TRBV12-3 or TRBV12-4 and TRBJ2-2; D might be TRBD1 (5 bases). V was shortened by 10 bases and J by 6 bases, with 15 bases between the two germline ends. The length of the CDR3 is 13 residues. The CDR3 DNA reads TGTGCCACCTCTACCCAGGGTGCCGGGGAGCTGTTTTTT. Translating gives CATSTQGAGELFF.

The sample holds many counts of this clonotype. The chain couples TRBV5-1 to TRBJ2-5; D is possibly TRBD2 (5 bases). V was pared by 4 bases and J by 5 bases, with 9 bases between. This CDR3 contains 12 residues. From germline, CDR1 is SGHRS and CDR2 YFSETQ. DNA of the CDR3: TGCGCCAGCAGCCGGACGGGGGAGACCCAGTACTTC. It is translated as CASSRTGETQYF.

Comment on this clonotype: This clone may be a read error of a much larger clone one base away. The chain couples TRBV9 to TRBJ2-5; tentatively, D is TRBD1 (7 bases). Germline V CDR1 and CDR2: SGDLS, YYNGEE. Trimming took off 4 bases at V and 5 bases at J, with 12 bases between the two ends. This CDR3 comprises 13 residues. The CDR3 DNA reads as TGTGCCAGCAGCTCAGGGGGGACGGAGACCCAGTACTTC. Translated, it gives CASSSGGTETQYF.

This clonotype was counted ten times or more. The chain recombines TRBV11-2 with TRBJ2-1; TRBD2 aligns across 11 bases. Germline trimming cut 4 bases from V and 1 base from J; bases unmatched to any gene: 9. The CDR3 has 18 amino acids. Germline CDR1 and CDR2: SGHAT and FQNNGV. CDR3 nucleotides: TGTGCCAGCAGCTCGGGACTAGCGGTTCCCTCTTCCTACAATGAGCAGTTCTTC. It translates to CASSSGLAVPSSYNEQFF. The full variable domain, in which reference TRBV11-2 and TRBJ2-1 provide the parts outside the CDR3, is EAGVAQSPRYKIIEKRQSVAFWCNPISGHATLYWYQQILGQGPKLLIQFQNNGVVDDSQLPKDRFSAERLKGVDSTLKIQPAKLEDSAVYLCASSSGLAVPSSYNEQFFGPGTRLTVL.

Points on this clonotype: A clone one base away is much larger, so this may be a read error. This sequence joins TRBV7-9 and TRBJ2-3; D perhaps matches TRBD2 (6 bases). CDR1 and CDR2 from the germline V gene are SEHNR and FQNEAQ (reference sequence). CDR3 length equals 13 residues. CDR3 nucleotide sequence: TGTGCCAGAAGCTCACCAACCGGGGGTACGCAGTATTTT. Translated, it gives CARSSPTGGTQYF.

This clonotype was recorded many times. V usage is TRBV6-4 and J usage is TRBJ2-1; 11 positions match TRBD2. This CDR3 is built from 15 residues. After removal of 2 bases from V and 9 bases from J, the junction contained 6 bases not matched to a gene. CDR1 and CDR2 (germline): MRHNA, SNTAGT. The CDR3 protein is CASSDGTSGPVEQFF. CDR3 DNA sequence: TGTGCCAGCAGTGACGGGACTAGCGGACCGGTTGAGCAGTTCTTC.

Of note for this clonotype: A much more abundant neighbour one base away suggests this may be a read error. V is TRBV5-1 and J is TRBJ2-7; D may be TRBD1 (6 bases). The CDR3 totals 13 residues. Germline CDR1 is SGHRS and CDR2 is YFSETQ. V lost 4 bases to trimming and J lost 7 bases, with 15 bases between them. This CDR3 reads CASSPSGAEEQYF. The CDR3 DNA reads TGCGCCAGCAGCCCCTCAGGGGCTGAAGAGCAGTACTTC.

In this sample, this clonotype turned up once. This could be a read error, since a much larger clone is one nucleotide away. The J gene is TRBJ1-4, the V gene TRBV12-3 or TRBV12-4, with D maybe TRBD1 (6 bases). CDR3 length equals 16 residues. The CDR3 reads CACSLRGDKGREKLFF. The CDR3 DNA follows: TGTGCCTGCAGTTTAAGGGGGGACAAGGGTCGCGAAAAACTGTTTTTT.

This clonotype was found many times. The gene calls are TRBV20-1 and TRBJ1-1, with 7 bases that match TRBD1. The CDR3 is made up of 15 amino acids. J was trimmed by 7 bases and V by 0 bases; bases with no gene match: 11. CDR1 DFQATT and CDR2 SNEGSKA come from the germline V gene (reference sequence). CDR3 residues: CSARDPFDRAFEAFF. The CDR3 DNA follows: TGCAGTGCTAGAGATCCGTTCGACAGGGCGTTTGAAGCTTTCTTT.

This clonotype showed up many times. The chain employs TRBV5-1 and TRBJ2-7; weak D call: TRBD1 (6 bases). Trimming stripped 4 bases from V and 0 bases from J, with 14 bases between. This CDR3 has 15 residues. CDR1 and CDR2 (germline): SGHRS, YFSETQ. The CDR3 DNA reads TGCGCCAGCAGCCCGTCCGGGACAACCTCCTACGAGCAGTACTTC. It specifies CASSPSGTTSYEQYF.

This clonotype was found once. A single base separates this from a much larger clone, so it may be a read error. The chain couples TRBV20-1 to TRBJ2-2; 15 nucleotides agree with TRBD2. CDR3 length equals 17 residues. Germline V CDR1 and CDR2: DFQATT, SNEGSKA (reference sequence). CDR3 in amino acids: CCAMGTSGRFGTGELFF. The CDR3 DNA reads TGCTGTGCTATGGGGACTAGCGGGAGGTTCGGCACCGGGGAGCTGTTTTTT.

The sample holds many counts of this clonotype. The V gene is TRBV15, the J gene TRBJ2-5, with a tentative D call TRBD1 (6 bases). CDR1 is LNHNV and CDR2 is YYDKDF in the germline V gene (reference sequence). The CDR3 spans 16 residues. Trimming left V 0 bases short and J 1 base short, with 12 bases between. CDR3 nucleotides: TGTGCCACCAGCAGAGAGAGAGGGGGTCCCCAAGAGACCCAGTACTTC. Protein sequence: CATSRERGGPQETQYF.

A few counts support this clonotype. This sequence joins TRBV4-2 and TRBJ1-1, with 9 bases lining up with TRBD1. Germline CDR1 reads LGHNA; CDR2 reads YNFKEQ. V was pared by 4 bases and J by 0 bases, with 15 bases of the junction left unmatched. The CDR3 consists of 19 residues. The CDR3 DNA follows: TGTGCCAGCAGCCGCACTTCCGGAGGACAGGGGCTATTGAACACTGAAGCTTTCTTT. Translation gives CASSRTSGGQGLLNTEAFF.

At least ten counts were recorded for this clonotype. The chain carries TRBV7-6 and TRBJ2-2; 8 nucleotides align to TRBD2. This CDR3 contains 15 residues. J was trimmed by 7 bases and V by 1 base; bases with no gene match: 5. Looked up from germline, CDR1 is SGHVS and CDR2 is FNYEAQ. CDR3 amino acids: CASSLGTSSGGELFF. CDR3 DNA: TGTGCCAGCAGCTTAGGGACTAGCTCGGGCGGGGAGCTGTTTTTT.